The subject of this entry is one TCR beta chain. The clone's antigen remains unknown. No much larger clone exists at a distance of one base, and base qualities are not known. From the germline V gene, CDR1 is SGDLS and CDR2 is YYNGEE. Ends trimmed: V by 6 bases, J by 8 bases; bases unmatched to a gene: 9. The CDR3 goes from the cysteine to the phenylalanine over 14 residues. Here the CDR3 DNA is all that survives: 42 bases in frame from base 1. Systemically healthy Caucasian individuals from Russia, 35 to 50 in total and aged about 6 to 100 years, were included as donors. Roughly 9.5 milliliters of peripheral blood were drawn from each donor into EDTA-treated Vacutainer tubes. Ficoll-Paque density-gradient centrifugation was used to isolate PBMCs, with at least 6.5 million per sample. Trizol reagent was used to extract total RNA from PBMCs, with at least 5.5 micrograms per sample. Naive CD45RAhigh/CD27high T cell percentages were measured by flow cytometry on a PBMC aliquot from every donor.

These data belong to a study of blood T cells in healthy people across ages (dated by TCRdb to between 2015 and 2016). Some background on the complete study: In model experiments, template switching captured about one uniquely barcoded TCR beta cDNA molecule for every two T cells. Age-related changes in TCR beta repertoire diversity were measured in the study by deep sequencing normalized with unique cDNA molecular identifiers. The donors were split into four age groups: young (average 16 years), middle-aged (nearly 40), aged (over 55) and long-lived (about 74). Donors of different ages were randomly distributed across sequencing lanes to avoid experimental bias. The study analyzed two additional independent replicas of 1 million unique cDNA reads from the same blood draw for two donors, one aged 18 to 30 and one aged 80 or older. Broad study findings and their caveats: Compared with the aged group, the long-lived group had more naive CD4+ T cells, fewer expanded clones and increased TCR diversity, a pattern suggesting age selection. Bulk unsorted PBMC profiling prevented conclusive comparison of naive and antigen-experienced compartments. Because the CMV infection status of the donors was unknown, age-related changes in expanded clonotypes may potentially have been confounded. Observed TCR beta diversity per million T cells fell roughly linearly with age, and a significant reduction was already apparent by age around 36. The percentage of naive T cells measured by flow cytometry correlated strongly with observed TCR beta diversity. Total diversity estimates from one million sequenced T cells were considered lower bounds and underestimates.

Receptors were amplified or captured by 5' RACE. Sequencing instrument: Illumina HiSeq 2500. A second PCR of roughly 6 to 11 cycles was run with a J-beta primer mix and a sample-barcoded 5' primer. Each TCR beta cDNA molecule received a unique molecular identifier from a template-switch 5' adaptor carrying 12 random nucleotides. Each sample yielded at least 2.5 million CDR3-containing paired-end reads. The Mint cDNA synthesis kit, primed by a TRBC-specific oligonucleotide, was used to synthesize first-strand cDNA from all RNA. Following uracil-DNA glycosylase treatment, all cDNA underwent a first 18-cycle PCR with the universal primers M1SS and BC2_uni_R. In the original analysis: For normalization, 1 million high-quality reads were randomly selected from each sample, with every read carrying a distinct molecular identifier. Instead of being binned into consensus sequences, reads that shared molecular identifiers were thrown out. MiTCR, run with a Q25 quality threshold and the strictest error-elimination algorithm, handled CDR3 identification, clonotype clustering and error correction. A nonparametric unseen species model using Euler transformation provided a lower-bound estimate of total TCR beta diversity. Starting from the raw public reads, TCRdb applied fastp trimming at Q25, assembled clones with MiXCR and retained in-frame beta chains. Under each unique CDR3 protein, matching rows form one entry showing the most common genes and DNA. TCRdb's processing, not the authors' own work, is the source of the V and J calls. This sample comprises under 2,000,000 distinct CDR3 sequences, roughly 52% of them detected only once. Less than 2.5% of the sample lies in the top ten.

The sequenced material came from blood. The receptor was isolated from a middle-aged woman in good health. The V and J segments used are TRBV9 and TRBJ2-4, and 9 junction bases match TRBD1. For the CDR3, the sequence is CASTSGTGMDIQYF. The DNA is TGTGCCAGCACCTCCGGGACAGGGATGGACATTCAGTACTTC.